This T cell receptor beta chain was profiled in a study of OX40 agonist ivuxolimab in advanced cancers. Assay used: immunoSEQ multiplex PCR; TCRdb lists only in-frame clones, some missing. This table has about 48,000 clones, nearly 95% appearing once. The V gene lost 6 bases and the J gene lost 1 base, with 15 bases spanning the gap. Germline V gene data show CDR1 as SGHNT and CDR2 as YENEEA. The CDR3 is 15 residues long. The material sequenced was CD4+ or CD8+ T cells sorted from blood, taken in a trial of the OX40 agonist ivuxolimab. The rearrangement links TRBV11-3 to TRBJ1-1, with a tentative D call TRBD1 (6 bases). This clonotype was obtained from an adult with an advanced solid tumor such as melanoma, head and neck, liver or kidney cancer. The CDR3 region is CASSSGQSGNTEAFF. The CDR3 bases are TGTGCCAGCAGTTCGGGACAAAGCGGGAACACTGAAGCTTTCTTT.